This record covers a single TCR beta chain. Its cognate antigen is unknown. From RNA, the CDR3 regions of TCR beta chains were amplified and sequenced. First-round RT-PCR employed HTBI primers, with a second-round multiplex PCR after it. MiXCR, applied by TCRdb to the multiplex PCR reads, yields one record per CDR3 protein. The repertoire holds about 480,000 distinct CDR3 sequences, about 15% seen once, with over 7.5% in the top ten. Moderate-to-severe activity, with CAS ≥3, NOSPECS ≥4 and duration under 3 months, characterized the donors with ophthalmopathy. Orbital computed tomography, together with clinical symptoms, serum thyroxine, TRAb and thyroid ultrasound, was used for diagnosis. This sample is drawn from a study of Graves' ophthalmopathy and Graves' hyperthyroidism. Whole-study findings and limits: Most thyroid clonotypes with frequency above 0.001 were detected in blood too. Sensitivity of around 70% and specificity of nearly 75% were achieved by the model that predicted ophthalmopathy progression.

This sequence was found in a woman in her 30s with Graves' ophthalmopathy. Sequenced sample: blood.

In DNA, the CDR3 is TGTGCCACCAGCAGAGAGGTAGAAGATAATTCACCCCTCCACTTT. This gives the protein CATSREVEDNSPLHF. This chain joins TRBV15 and TRBJ1-6; D not resolved. CDR3 length: 15 residues. Germline V gene data show CDR1 as LNHNV and CDR2 as YYDKDF (reference sequence). The V and J ends lost 0 bases and 5 bases respectively, with 8 bases between them.